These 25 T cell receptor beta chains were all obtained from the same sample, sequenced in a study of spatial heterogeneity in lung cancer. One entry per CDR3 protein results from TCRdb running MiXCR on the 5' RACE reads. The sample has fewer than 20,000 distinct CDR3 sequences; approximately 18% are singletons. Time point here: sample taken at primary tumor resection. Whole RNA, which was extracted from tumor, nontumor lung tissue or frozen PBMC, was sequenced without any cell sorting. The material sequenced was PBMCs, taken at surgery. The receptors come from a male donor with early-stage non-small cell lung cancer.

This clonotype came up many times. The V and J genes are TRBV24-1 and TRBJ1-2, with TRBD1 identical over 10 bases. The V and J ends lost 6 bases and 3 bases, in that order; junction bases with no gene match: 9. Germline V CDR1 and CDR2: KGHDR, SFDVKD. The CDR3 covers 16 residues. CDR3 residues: CATSPGTGERDYGYTF. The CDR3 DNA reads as TGTGCCACCAGTCCGGGGACAGGGGAGAGAGACTATGGCTACACCTTC.

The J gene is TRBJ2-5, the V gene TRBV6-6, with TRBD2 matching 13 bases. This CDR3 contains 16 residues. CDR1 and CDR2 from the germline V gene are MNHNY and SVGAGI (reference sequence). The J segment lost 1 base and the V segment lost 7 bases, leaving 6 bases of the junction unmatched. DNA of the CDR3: TGTGCCAGCAACCGACTAGCGGGGGGCTTCCAAGAGACCCAGTACTTC. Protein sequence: CASNRLAGGFQETQYF.

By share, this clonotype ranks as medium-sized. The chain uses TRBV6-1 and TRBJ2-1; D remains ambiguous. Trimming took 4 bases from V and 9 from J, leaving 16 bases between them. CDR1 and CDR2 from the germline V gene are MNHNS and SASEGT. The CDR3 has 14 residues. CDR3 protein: CASSGLPEFGEQFF. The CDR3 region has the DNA TGTGCCAGCAGTGGACTCCCGGAGTTTGGTGAGCAGTTCTTC.

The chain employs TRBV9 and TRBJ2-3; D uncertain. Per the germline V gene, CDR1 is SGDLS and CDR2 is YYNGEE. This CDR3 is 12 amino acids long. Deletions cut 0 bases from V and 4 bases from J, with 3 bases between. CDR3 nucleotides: TGTGCCAGCAGCGTAGCGGCAGATACGCAGTATTTT. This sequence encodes CASSVAADTQYF.

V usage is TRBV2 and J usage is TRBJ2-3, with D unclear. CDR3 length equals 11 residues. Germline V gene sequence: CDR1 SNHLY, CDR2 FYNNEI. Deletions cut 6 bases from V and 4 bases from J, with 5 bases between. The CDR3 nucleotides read TGTGCCAGCAGGGAGTCAGATACGCAGTATTTT. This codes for CASRESDTQYF.

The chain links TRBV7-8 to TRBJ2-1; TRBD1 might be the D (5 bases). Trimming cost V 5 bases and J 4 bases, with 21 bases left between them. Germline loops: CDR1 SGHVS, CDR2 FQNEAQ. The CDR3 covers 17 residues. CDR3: CASSPPGNQKNYNEQFF. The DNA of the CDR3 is TGTGCCAGCAGCCCCCCAGGGAACCAAAAAAATTACAATGAGCAGTTCTTC.

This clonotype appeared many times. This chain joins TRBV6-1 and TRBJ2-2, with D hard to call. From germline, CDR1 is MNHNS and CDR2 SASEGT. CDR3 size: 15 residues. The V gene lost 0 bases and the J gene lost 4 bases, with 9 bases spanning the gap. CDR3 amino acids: CASSEARWGTGELFF. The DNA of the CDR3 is TGTGCCAGCAGTGAAGCGAGGTGGGGCACCGGGGAGCTGTTTTTT.

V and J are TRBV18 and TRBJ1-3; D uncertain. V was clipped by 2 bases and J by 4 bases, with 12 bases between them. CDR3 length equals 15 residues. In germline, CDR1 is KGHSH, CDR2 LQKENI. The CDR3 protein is CASSPAPGSGNTIYF. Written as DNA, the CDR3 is TGTGCCAGCTCACCAGCACCAGGCTCCGGAAACACCATATATTTT.

The CDR3 region is CASRLDRNYGYTF. As DNA, the CDR3 is TGTGCCAGTAGATTGGACAGGAACTATGGCTACACCTTC. The rearrangement links TRBV28 to TRBJ1-2; 7 bases match TRBD1. The CDR3 is made up of 13 amino acids. The V gene end was trimmed by 9 bases and the J gene end by 2 bases; junction bases not matched to a gene: 6. The germline V gene has CDR1 MDHEN and CDR2 SYDVKM.

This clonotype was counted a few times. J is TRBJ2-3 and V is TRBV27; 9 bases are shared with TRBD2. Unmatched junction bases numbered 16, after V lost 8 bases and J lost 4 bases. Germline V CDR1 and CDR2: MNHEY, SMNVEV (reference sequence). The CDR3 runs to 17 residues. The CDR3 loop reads CASGDLRASGVPDTQYF. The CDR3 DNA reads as TGTGCCAGCGGGGACCTTAGGGCTAGCGGGGTGCCAGATACGCAGTATTTT.

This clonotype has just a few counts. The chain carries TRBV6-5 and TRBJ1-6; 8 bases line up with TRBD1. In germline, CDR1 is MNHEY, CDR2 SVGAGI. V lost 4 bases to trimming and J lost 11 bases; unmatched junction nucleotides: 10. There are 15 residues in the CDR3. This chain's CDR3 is CASSLLQDRGTPLHF. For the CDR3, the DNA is TGTGCCAGCAGTTTACTGCAAGACAGGGGTACACCCCTCCACTTT.

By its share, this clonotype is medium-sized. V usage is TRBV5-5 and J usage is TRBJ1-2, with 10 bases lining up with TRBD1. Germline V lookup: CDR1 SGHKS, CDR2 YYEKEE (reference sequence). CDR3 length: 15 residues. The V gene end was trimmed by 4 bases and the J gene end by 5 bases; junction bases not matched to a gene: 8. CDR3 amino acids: CASSPVGQGEYGYTF. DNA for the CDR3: TGTGCCAGCAGCCCAGTCGGACAGGGGGAGTATGGCTACACCTTC. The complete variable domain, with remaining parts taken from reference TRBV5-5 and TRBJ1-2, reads DAGVTQSPTHLIKTRGQQVTLRCSPISGHKSVSWYQQVLGQGPQFIFQYYEKEERGRGNFPDRFSARQFPNYSSELNVNALLLGDSALYLCASSPVGQGEYGYTFGSGTRLTVV.

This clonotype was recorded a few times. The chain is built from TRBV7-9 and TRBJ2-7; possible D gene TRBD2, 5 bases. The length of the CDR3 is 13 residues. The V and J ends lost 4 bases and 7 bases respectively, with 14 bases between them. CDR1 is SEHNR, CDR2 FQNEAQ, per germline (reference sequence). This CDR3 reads CASSSDLSGEQYF. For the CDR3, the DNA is TGTGCCAGCAGCTCCGACCTTTCGGGGGAGCAGTACTTC.

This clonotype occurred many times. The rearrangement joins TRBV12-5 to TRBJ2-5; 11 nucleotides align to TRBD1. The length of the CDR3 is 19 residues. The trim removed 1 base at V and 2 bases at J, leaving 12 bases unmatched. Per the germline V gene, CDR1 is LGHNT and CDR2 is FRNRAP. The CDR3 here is CASGLGTGGLKQGQETQYF. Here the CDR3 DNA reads TGTGCTAGTGGTTTGGGGACAGGGGGCCTTAAACAAGGGCAAGAGACCCAGTACTTC.

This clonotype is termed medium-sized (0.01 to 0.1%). The chain's CDR3 is CASSGPTRASETQYF. CDR3 coding DNA: TGTGCCAGCAGTGGCCCGACGCGGGCCAGCGAGACCCAGTACTTC. The genes are TRBV6-1 and TRBJ2-5; D is possibly TRBD2 (5 bases). Trimming removed 4 bases from V and 5 bases from J, with 17 bases in between. The CDR3 spans 15 residues. Germline assignment: CDR1 MNHNS and CDR2 SASEGT.

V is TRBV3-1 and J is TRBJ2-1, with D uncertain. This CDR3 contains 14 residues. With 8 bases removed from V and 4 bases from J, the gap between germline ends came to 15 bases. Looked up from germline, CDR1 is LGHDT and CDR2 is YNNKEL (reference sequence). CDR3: CASGPRANYNEQFF. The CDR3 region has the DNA TGTGCCAGCGGGCCTAGGGCCAATTACAATGAGCAGTTCTTC.

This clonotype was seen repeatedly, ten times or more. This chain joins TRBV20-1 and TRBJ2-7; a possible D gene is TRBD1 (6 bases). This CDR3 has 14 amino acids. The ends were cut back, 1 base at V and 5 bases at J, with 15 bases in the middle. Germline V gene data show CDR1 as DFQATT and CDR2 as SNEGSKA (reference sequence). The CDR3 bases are TGCAGTGCTAGAGGTACAGGGAATACACACGAGCAGTACTTC. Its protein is CSARGTGNTHEQYF.

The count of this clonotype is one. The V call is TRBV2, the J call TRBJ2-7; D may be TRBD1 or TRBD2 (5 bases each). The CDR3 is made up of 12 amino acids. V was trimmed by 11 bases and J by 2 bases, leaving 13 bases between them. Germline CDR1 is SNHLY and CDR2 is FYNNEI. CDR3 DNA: TGTGCCTTGACCCGGGACGCCTACGAGCAGTACTTC. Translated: CALTRDAYEQYF.

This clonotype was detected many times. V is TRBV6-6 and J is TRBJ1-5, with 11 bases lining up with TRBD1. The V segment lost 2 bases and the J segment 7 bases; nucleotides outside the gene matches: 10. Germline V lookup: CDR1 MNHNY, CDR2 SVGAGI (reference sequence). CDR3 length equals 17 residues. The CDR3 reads CASSYPGTGGREQPQHF. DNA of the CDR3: TGTGCCAGCAGTTACCCAGGGACAGGGGGTCGAGAACAGCCCCAGCATTTT.

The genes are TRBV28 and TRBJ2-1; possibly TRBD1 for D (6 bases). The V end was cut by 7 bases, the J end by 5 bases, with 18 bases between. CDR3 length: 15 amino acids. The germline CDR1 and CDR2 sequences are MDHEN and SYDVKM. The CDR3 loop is CASTLGHPGDNEQFF. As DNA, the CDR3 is TGTGCCAGCACCCTGGGACACCCTGGAGACAATGAGCAGTTCTTC. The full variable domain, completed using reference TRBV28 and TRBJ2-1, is DVKVTQSSRYLVKRTGEKVFLECVQDMDHENMFWYRQDPGLGLRLIYFSYDVKMKEKGDIPEGYSVSREKKERFSLILESASTNQTSMYLCASTLGHPGDNEQFFGPGTRLTVL.

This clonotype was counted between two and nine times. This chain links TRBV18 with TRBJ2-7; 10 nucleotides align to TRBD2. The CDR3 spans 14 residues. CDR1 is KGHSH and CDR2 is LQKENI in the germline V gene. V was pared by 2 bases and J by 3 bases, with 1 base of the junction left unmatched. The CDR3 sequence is CASSPVAGGYEQYF. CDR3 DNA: TGTGCCAGCTCACCAGTAGCGGGGGGCTACGAGCAGTACTTC.

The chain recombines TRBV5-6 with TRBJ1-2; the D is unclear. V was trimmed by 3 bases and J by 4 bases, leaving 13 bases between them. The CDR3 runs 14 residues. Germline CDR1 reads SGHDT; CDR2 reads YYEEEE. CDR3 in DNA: TGTGCCAGCAGCTCCCAGACTGCATTCTATGGCTACACCTTC. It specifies CASSSQTAFYGYTF.

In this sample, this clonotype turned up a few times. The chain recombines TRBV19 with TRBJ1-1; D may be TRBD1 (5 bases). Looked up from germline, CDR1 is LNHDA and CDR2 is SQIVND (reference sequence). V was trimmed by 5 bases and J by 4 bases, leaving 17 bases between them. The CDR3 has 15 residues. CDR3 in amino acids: CASSPGEGRATEAFF. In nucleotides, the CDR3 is TGTGCCAGTAGTCCGGGGGAGGGCCGCGCCACTGAAGCTTTCTTT. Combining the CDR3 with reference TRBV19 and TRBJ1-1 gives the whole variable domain DGGITQSPKYLFRKEGQNVTLSCEQNLNHDAMYWYRQDPGQGLRLIYYSQIVNDFQKGDIAEGYSVSREKKESFPLTVTSAQKNPTAFYLCASSPGEGRATEAFFGQGTRLTVV.

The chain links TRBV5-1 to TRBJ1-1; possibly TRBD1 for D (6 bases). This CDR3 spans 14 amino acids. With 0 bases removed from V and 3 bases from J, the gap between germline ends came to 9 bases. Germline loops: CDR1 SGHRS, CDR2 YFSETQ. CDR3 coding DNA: TGCGCCAGCAGCTTGGTGGGGGGCCACACTGAAGCTTTCTTT. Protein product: CASSLVGGHTEAFF.

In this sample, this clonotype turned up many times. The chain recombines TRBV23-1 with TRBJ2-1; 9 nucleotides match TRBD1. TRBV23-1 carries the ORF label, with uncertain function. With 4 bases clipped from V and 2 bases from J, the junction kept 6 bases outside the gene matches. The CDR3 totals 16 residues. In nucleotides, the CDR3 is TGCGCCAGCAGTCCCCGGACAGGGGAAGCCTACAATGAGCAGTTCTTC. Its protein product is CASSPRTGEAYNEQFF.